One and the same sample provided the 15 T cell receptor beta chains below, sequenced in a study of T cell changes during pregnancy in multiple sclerosis. TCRdb keeps only in-frame clones here, not all; method: immunoSEQ multiplex PCR. The sample records 15,000 to 20,000 clones, roughly 88% being singletons. Sequencing was performed on CD8+ T cells from peripheral blood mononuclear cells, taken in the third trimester of pregnancy. The receptors originated from a female donor in good health, enrolled as a control in a pregnancy study.

The chain couples TRBV19 to TRBJ2-5, with D perhaps TRBD1 (6 bases). This CDR3 region has 13 residues. V lost 1 base, J lost 7 bases, and 10 bases lay in between. Per the germline V gene, CDR1 is LNHDA and CDR2 is SQIVND (reference sequence). The chain's CDR3 is CASSIAGDGTQYF. DNA of the CDR3: TGTGCCAGTAGTATAGCAGGGGATGGGACCCAGTACTTC. The entire variable domain, with the rest obtained from reference TRBV19 and TRBJ2-5, is as follows: DGGITQSPKYLFRKEGQNVTLSCEQNLNHDAMYWYRQDPGQGLRLIYYSQIVNDFQKGDIAEGYSVSREKKESFPLTVTSAQKNPTAFYLCASSIAGDGTQYFGPGTRLLVL.

The chain employs TRBV15 and TRBJ1-1; D call uncertain. Germline loops: CDR1 LNHNV, CDR2 YYDKDF (reference sequence). The CDR3 has 12 amino acids. V was cut by 1 base and J by 2 bases, with 2 bases left in between. The CDR3 DNA is TGTGCCACCAGCAGAGCAAACACTGAAGCTTTCTTT. Translation: CATSRANTEAFF.

J is TRBJ2-7 and V is TRBV5-5; D ambiguous. V gave up 2 bases and J gave up 2 bases, with 14 bases separating them. This CDR3 has 15 amino acids. Germline loops: CDR1 SGHKS, CDR2 YYEKEE (reference sequence). CDR3 sequence reads: CASSFSRVPTYEQYF. The CDR3 DNA follows: TGTGCCAGCAGCTTTTCTCGGGTCCCTACCTACGAGCAGTACTTC.

This clone was seen only a few times. This sequence joins TRBV13 and TRBJ1-1; 9 bases line up with TRBD1. V lost 5 bases, J lost 1 base, and 2 bases stayed unmatched. From germline, CDR1 is PRHDT and CDR2 FYEKMQ (reference sequence). CDR3 length: 14 amino acids. CDR3 coding DNA: TGTGCCAGCAGCCAACAGGGGGCGAACACTGAAGCTTTCTTT. Its translation: CASSQQGANTEAFF.

The J gene is TRBJ2-3, the V gene TRBV7-6; TRBD2 is a possible D gene (6 bases). The CDR3 runs to 14 residues. V lost 5 bases to trimming and J lost 5 bases, with 14 bases between them. Germline V gene lookup returns CDR1 SGHVS and CDR2 FNYEAQ. In DNA form, the CDR3 reads TGTGCCAGCAGCCTCTTCGGGGGACTAGATACGCAGTATTTT. Amino acids: CASSLFGGLDTQYF.

The chain joins TRBV5-1 to TRBJ1-2, with 7 positions matching TRBD1. V shed 3 bases, J shed 4 bases, and the junction held 6 bases outside the gene matches. Per the germline V gene, CDR1 is SGHRS and CDR2 is YFSETQ. The CDR3 is 14 residues long. CDR3 residues: CASSSPDRAYGYTF. The CDR3 DNA reads as TGCGCCAGCAGCTCTCCTGACAGGGCCTATGGCTACACCTTC.

In its sample, this clone was seen once. V usage is TRBV11-3 and J usage is TRBJ2-5; the D gene is possibly TRBD2 (6 bases). The J call could be wrong; TRBJ2-7 is a better fit for the DNA end. The CDR3 has 14 amino acids. The germline V gene encodes CDR1 SGHNT and CDR2 YENEEA. The CDR3 protein is CASSLQGGGNEQYF. DNA for the CDR3: TGTGCCAGCAGCTTACAGGGTGGCGGGAACGAGCAGTACTTC.

This clone appeared once. CDR3 in amino acids: CASSESGWNTEAFF. Written as DNA, the CDR3 is TGTGCCAGCAGTGAATCAGGGTGGAACACTGAAGCTTTCTTT. The chain uses TRBV25-1 and TRBJ1-1; possibly TRBD1 for D (5 bases). Trimming took 1 base from V and 1 from J, leaving 7 bases between them. This CDR3 has 14 amino acids. CDR1 is MGHDK, CDR2 SYGVNS, per germline.

This clone was detected only a few times. The chain employs TRBV6-1 and TRBJ1-5, with unresolved D. Trimming stripped 2 bases from V and 5 bases from J, with 10 bases between. The CDR3 is made up of 14 amino acids. The germline CDR1 and CDR2 sequences are MNHNS and SASEGT. CDR3 protein: CASSEFGSYQPQHF. The CDR3 DNA follows: TGTGCCAGCAGTGAATTCGGGAGTTATCAGCCCCAGCATTTT.

This clone appeared a few times. V usage is TRBV10-2 and J usage is TRBJ1-1; no firm D call. In germline, CDR1 is WSHSY, CDR2 SAAADI. Trimming removed 5 bases at V and 1 base at J, with 5 bases between. The CDR3 has 12 amino acids. The CDR3 nucleotides read TGCGCCAGCAGTCCCGGGAACACTGAAGCTTTCTTT. It codes for CASSPGNTEAFF.

This chain connects TRBV4-3 to TRBJ2-1; 7 bases map to TRBD2. Germline assignment: CDR1 LGHNA and CDR2 YSLEER. The trim removed 2 bases at V and 8 bases at J, leaving 9 bases unmatched. There are 15 residues in the CDR3. The CDR3: CASSQLAGTNDEQFF. CDR3 nucleotide sequence: TGCGCCAGCAGCCAACTAGCCGGGACTAACGATGAGCAGTTCTTC.

The chain uses TRBV5-6 and TRBJ1-1, with D unresolved. V was trimmed by 2 bases and J by 2 bases, leaving 4 bases between them. The CDR3 spans 12 residues. Germline-derived CDR1 and CDR2 are SGHDT and YYEEEE. CDR3 sequence (DNA): TGTGCCAGCAGCTTTCAAAACACTGAAGCTTTCTTT. Residues: CASSFQNTEAFF. Full variable domain (rest looked up from reference TRBV5-6 and TRBJ1-1): DAGVTQSPTHLIKTRGQQVTLRCSPKSGHDTVSWYQQALGQGPQFIFQYYEEEERQRGNFPDRFSGHQFPNYSSELNVNALLLGDSALYLCASSFQNTEAFFGQGTRLTVV.

V and J are TRBV5-6 and TRBJ2-2, with 10 positions matching TRBD1. The V gene's germline CDR1 is SGHDT and CDR2 YYEEEE. The CDR3 covers 16 residues. Losses at the gene ends were 2 bases for V and 3 bases for J; bases not matched to a gene: 4. In DNA form, the CDR3 reads TGTGCCAGCAGCTTTCGGGACAGGGGTGACACCGGGGAGCTGTTTTTT. It encodes CASSFRDRGDTGELFF.

The chain is built from TRBV15 and TRBJ2-2; 9 nucleotides align to TRBD1. Germline V gene data show CDR1 as LNHNV and CDR2 as YYDKDF (reference sequence). The V segment lost 6 bases and the J segment 3 bases; nucleotides outside the gene matches: 5. The CDR3 runs to 15 residues. The DNA for the CDR3 is TGTGCCACCAGGCCGGGACAGGGAGACACCGGGGAGCTGTTTTTT. Translating gives CATRPGQGDTGELFF. Combining the CDR3 with reference TRBV15 and TRBJ2-2 gives the whole variable domain DAMVIQNPRYQVTQFGKPVTLSCSQTLNHNVMYWYQQKSSQAPKLLFHYYDKDFNNEADTPDNFQSRRPNTSFCFLDIRSPGLGDTAMYLCATRPGQGDTGELFFGEGSRLTVL.

This sequence joins TRBV7-2 and TRBJ1-3, with a tentative D call TRBD1 (5 bases). The CDR3 length is 16 residues. The V gene's germline CDR1 is SGHTA and CDR2 FQGNSA. Trimming pared 2 bases from V and 2 bases from J, leaving 13 bases between. The CDR3 spells CASSLSEGRAGNTIYF. CDR3 nucleotides: TGTGCCAGCAGCTTATCGGAGGGCAGGGCTGGAAACACCATATATTTT. Full variable domain (remainder filled in from reference TRBV7-2 and TRBJ1-3): GAGVSQSPSNKVTEKGKDVELRCDPISGHTALYWYRQSLGQGLEFLIYFQGNSAPDKSGLPSDRFSAERTGGSVSTLTIQRTQQEDSAVYLCASSLSEGRAGNTIYFGEGSWLTVV.